This entry concerns a single TCR beta chain. Antigen specificity is unknown. Sequencing was performed with immunoSEQ multiplex PCR; in TCRdb, only in-frame clones are kept and a portion is missing. The sample includes 58,000 or so clones, about 85% of them seen just once. Germline values: CDR1 SGHTS, CDR2 YDEGEE. The CDR3 is made up of 15 amino acids. Trimming removed 1 base from V and 3 bases from J, with 11 bases in between. During the collection period, no donor immune events like infections were recorded. The data are from a study of identifying expanded T cells in peripheral blood. Notes on the study in general: Across healthy donors, higher total template counts meant significantly greater approximately two-week count variance. Over approximately two and four weeks, about 15 and 18 clones changed, versus roughly 1.2 between replicates.

The sequencing sample was made of blood. The gene calls are TRBV5-8 and TRBJ1-5; a possible D gene is TRBD1 (6 bases). The clonotype originates from a person between 18 and 69 years old in good health. CDR3 bases: TGTGCCAGCAGCTTGAGTCACAGGGACAATCAGCCCCAGCATTTT. Translation: CASSLSHRDNQPQHF.